This T cell receptor beta chain came from a study of OX40 agonist ivuxolimab in advanced cancers. Overall study: At doses from 0.01 to 10 mg/kg, patients were given intravenous ivuxolimab every 2 weeks. Having had anti-PD-1, anti-PD-L1 or anti-CTLA-4 therapy before was allowed, and about 42% had some.

Repertoires were generated with immunoSEQ multiplex PCR, while TCRdb's copy carries only in-frame clones and drops some. The data hold under 100,000 clones, with over 70% observed a single time. Comments on this clone: Its antigen is not known.

The CDR3 spans 15 residues. Trimming shortened V by 0 bases and J by 0 bases, and 8 bases separated the two germline ends. Germline V gene data show CDR1 as LGHNA and CDR2 as YNFKEQ. Study results and limitations: Low normalized T-cell clonal expansion was also seen in some nonresponders. Specificity for antigen went undetermined in the expanded peripheral T cells.

The sequence came from an adult with an advanced solid tumor such as melanoma, head and neck, liver or kidney cancer. The chain links TRBV4-2 to TRBJ1-1, with D unclear. The material was CD4+ or CD8+ T cells sorted from blood, obtained in a trial of the OX40 agonist ivuxolimab. CDR3 sequence: CASSQDGRMNTEAFF. CDR3 sequence (DNA): TGTGCCAGCAGCCAAGATGGGAGAATGAACACTGAAGCTTTCTTT.